This record concerns one TCR beta chain sequence. Its recognized antigen is unknown. Per-nucleotide qualities are absent, and no much larger clonotype sits a single base away. Libraries were constructed by the immunoSEQ multiplex PCR assay. In its TCRdb copy, this immuneACCESS table keeps in-frame sequences only and misses some clones. Where compared with another copy, unresolved V genes explain less than half of these, and the others have no known cause. The sample yields 200,000 to 250,000 clones; about 94% were counted once. The ten largest clones take up 1.5% of the sample. This sample was taken from a study of control samples from healthy donors and cancer patients (dated by TCRdb to 2020 to 2022). The CDR3 measures 17 amino acids from cysteine to phenylalanine. The retained sequence is limited to the CDR3, 51 bases, with the frame set at the first base. V is cut back by 3 bases and J by 4 bases, with 14 bases in the junction unmatched. From a lookup of the germline V gene (reference sequence), CDR1 and CDR2 are SGHKS and YYEKEE.

Input material: blood. The V and J genes are TRBV5-5 and TRBJ2-3; 7 central bases correspond to TRBD2. The sequence came from a man aged 45-60 years in good health. In nucleotide form, the sequence is TGTGCCAGCAGCTACCTGGGGGGGATTGGGTCGGCAGATACGCAGTATTTT. It encodes CASSYLGGIGSADTQYF.